Listed below are T cell receptor beta chains from one sample, sequenced in a study of T cells in Graves' hyperthyroidism and ophthalmopathy. TCRdb re-called the multiplex PCR reads with MiXCR, one entry per CDR3 protein. The repertoire includes around 390,000 distinct CDR3 sequences, about 14% of them detected once, and less than 20% sits in the top ten. The material sequenced was blood. These receptors originate from a woman aged 25-40 years with Graves' ophthalmopathy. The CDR3 runs from the conserved cysteine through the conserved F or W. The order of the fields is CDR3 DNA, CDR3 protein, V gene, CDR3 length, J gene, D gene, clone size. D genes are given only for firm matches. Size tells how often a clone was seen (once, few, many) or the class of an expanded clone, and some rows leave it out.

TGTGCCAGTATCCCAGGGGGACAGGGCTACAATGAGCAGTTCTTC,CASIPGGQGYNEQFF,TRBV19,15,TRBJ2-1,TRBD1,.
TGCAGTGGCAGGGACGGGACCTACGAGCAGTACTTC,CSGRDGTYEQYF,TRBV20-1,12,TRBJ2-7,.,many
TGTGCCAGCAGCTTAACAGGGATTCATGGCACTGAAGCTTTCTTT,CASSLTGIHGTEAFF,TRBV7-2,15,TRBJ1-1,.,many
TGTGCCAGCAGTTCTCTGGGGACAGGGGGCCGGAACACTGAAGCTTTCTTT,CASSSLGTGGRNTEAFF,TRBV28,17,TRBJ1-1,TRBD1,many
TGTGCCAGTAGTATACTGAGACAGGGCGAAGCTTTCTTT,CASSILRQGEAFF,TRBV19,13,TRBJ1-1,TRBD1,few
TGTGCCATCAAACACCAGAATTCACCCCTCCACTTT,CAIKHQNSPLHF,TRBV6-1,12,TRBJ1-6,.,many
TGTGCCTGGACCGGGGCGAACACTGAAGCTTTCTTT,CAWTGANTEAFF,TRBV30,12,TRBJ1-1,.,few
TGTGCCAGCAGCTTAGGGCAGATCACTAATTCACCCCTCCACTTT,CASSLGQITNSPLHF,TRBV7-2,15,TRBJ1-6,.,many
TGTGCCAGCAGTGACAGCTTCTATAATTCACCCCTCCACTTT,CASSDSFYNSPLHF,TRBV25-1,14,TRBJ1-6,.,many
TGCAGCGTAGTAGGACTAGCGGGGCCCTACGAGCAGTACTTC,CSVVGLAGPYEQYF,TRBV29-1,14,TRBJ2-7,TRBD2,few
TGTGCCAGCAGGAAAGATTCCGGGACATCGAGGGGCTACACCTTC,CASRKDSGTSRGYTF,TRBV6-1,15,TRBJ1-2,.,few
TGCGCCAGCAGCTTTGATCATCCCGTGACAGGGGGCATCTTCGAGCAGTACTTC,CASSFDHPVTGGIFEQYF,TRBV5-1,18,TRBJ2-7,TRBD1,many